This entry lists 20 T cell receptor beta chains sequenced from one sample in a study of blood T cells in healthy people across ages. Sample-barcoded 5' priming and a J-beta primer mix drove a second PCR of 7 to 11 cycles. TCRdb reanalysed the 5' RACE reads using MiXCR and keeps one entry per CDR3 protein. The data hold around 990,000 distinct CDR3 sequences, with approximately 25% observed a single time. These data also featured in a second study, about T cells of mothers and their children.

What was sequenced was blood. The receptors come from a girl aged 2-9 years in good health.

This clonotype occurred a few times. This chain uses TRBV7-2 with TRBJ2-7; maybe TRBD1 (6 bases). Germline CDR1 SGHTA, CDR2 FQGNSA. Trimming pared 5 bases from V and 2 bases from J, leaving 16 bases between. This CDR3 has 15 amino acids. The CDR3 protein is CASSATGIPPYEQYF. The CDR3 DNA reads TGTGCCAGCAGCGCAACAGGGATACCCCCCTACGAGCAGTACTTC. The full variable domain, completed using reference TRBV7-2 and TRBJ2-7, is GAGVSQSPSNKVTEKGKDVELRCDPISGHTALYWYRQSLGQGLEFLIYFQGNSAPDKSGLPSDRFSAERTGGSVSTLTIQRTQQEDSAVYLCASSATGIPPYEQYFGPGTRLTVT.

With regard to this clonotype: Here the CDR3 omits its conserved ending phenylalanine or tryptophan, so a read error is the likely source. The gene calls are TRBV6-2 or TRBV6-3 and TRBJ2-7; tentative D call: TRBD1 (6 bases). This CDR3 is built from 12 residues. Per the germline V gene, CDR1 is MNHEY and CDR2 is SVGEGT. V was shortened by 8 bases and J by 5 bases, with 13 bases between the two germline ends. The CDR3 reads CASLQGNNEQYS. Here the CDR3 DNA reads TGTGCCAGCTTACAGGGAAACAACGAGCAGTACTCC.

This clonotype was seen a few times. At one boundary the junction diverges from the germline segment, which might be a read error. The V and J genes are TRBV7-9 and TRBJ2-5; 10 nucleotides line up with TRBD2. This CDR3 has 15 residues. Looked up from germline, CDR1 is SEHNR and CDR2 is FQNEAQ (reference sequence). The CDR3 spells CAGSLRTSGPETQYF. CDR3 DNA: TGTGCCGGCAGCTTGAGGACTAGCGGTCCAGAGACCCAGTACTTC.

CDR3 sequence (DNA): TGTGCCAGCAGGGCCCAGGGTATCAACGAGCAGTACTTC. Translated: CASRAQGINEQYF. The rearrangement uses TRBV7-2 and TRBJ2-1, with D possibly being TRBD1 (5 bases). Near its end, the DNA agrees better with TRBJ2-7, so the J call may be wrong. CDR1 SGHTA and CDR2 FQGNSA come from the germline V gene. There are 13 residues in the CDR3.

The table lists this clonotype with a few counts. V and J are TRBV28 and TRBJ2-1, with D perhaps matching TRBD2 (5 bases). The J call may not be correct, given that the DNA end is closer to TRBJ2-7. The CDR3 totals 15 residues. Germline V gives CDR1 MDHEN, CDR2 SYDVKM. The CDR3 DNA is TGTGCCAGCAGTACCCGCGGGCGCTCCTTGGCTGAGCAGTACTTC. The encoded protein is CASSTRGRSLAEQYF.

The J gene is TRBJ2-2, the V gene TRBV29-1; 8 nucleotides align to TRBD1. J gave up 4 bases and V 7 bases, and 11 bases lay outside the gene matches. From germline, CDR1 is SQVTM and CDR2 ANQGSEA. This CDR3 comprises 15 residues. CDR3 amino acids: CSAYFGQGLTGELFF. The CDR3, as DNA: TGCAGCGCCTACTTTGGACAGGGCCTCACCGGGGAGCTGTTTTTT.

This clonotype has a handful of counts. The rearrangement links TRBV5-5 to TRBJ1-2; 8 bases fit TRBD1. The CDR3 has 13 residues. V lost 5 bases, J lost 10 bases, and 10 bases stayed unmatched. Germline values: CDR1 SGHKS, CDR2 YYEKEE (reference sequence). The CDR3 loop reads CASRPSGQAPYTF. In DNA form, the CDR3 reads TGTGCCAGCAGGCCCTCGGGACAGGCTCCCTACACCTTC.

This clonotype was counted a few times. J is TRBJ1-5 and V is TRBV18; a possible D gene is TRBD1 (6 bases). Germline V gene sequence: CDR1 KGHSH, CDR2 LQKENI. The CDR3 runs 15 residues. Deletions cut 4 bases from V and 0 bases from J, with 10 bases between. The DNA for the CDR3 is TGTGCCAGCTCACTTACAGGGTTTAGCAATCAGCCCCAGCATTTT. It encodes CASSLTGFSNQPQHF.

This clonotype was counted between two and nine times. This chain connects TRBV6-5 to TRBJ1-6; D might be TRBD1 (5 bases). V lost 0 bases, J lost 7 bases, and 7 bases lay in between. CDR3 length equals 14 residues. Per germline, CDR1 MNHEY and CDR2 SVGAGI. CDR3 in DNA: TGTGCCAGCAGTTACTCACAGGCCAATTCACCCCTCCACTTT. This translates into CASSYSQANSPLHF.

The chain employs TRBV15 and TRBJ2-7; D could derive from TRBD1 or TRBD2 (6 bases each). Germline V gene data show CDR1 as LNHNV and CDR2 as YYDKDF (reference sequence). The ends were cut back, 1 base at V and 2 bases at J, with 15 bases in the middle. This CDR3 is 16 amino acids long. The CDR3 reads CATSRVGGLEPYEQYF. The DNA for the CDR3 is TGTGCCACCAGCAGAGTAGGGGGACTTGAACCCTACGAGCAGTACTTC.

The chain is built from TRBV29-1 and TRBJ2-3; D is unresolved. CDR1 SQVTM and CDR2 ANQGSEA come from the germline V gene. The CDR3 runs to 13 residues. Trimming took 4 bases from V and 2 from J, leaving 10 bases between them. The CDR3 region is CSVATLVTDTQYF. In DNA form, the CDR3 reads TGCAGCGTTGCTACCCTTGTCACAGATACGCAGTATTTT.

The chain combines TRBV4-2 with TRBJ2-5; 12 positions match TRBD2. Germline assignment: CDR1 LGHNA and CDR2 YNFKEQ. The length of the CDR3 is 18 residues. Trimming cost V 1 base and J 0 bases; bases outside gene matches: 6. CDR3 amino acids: CASSQGTSGASNQETQYF. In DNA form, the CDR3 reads TGTGCCAGCAGCCAAGGGACTAGCGGGGCCTCCAACCAAGAGACCCAGTACTTC.

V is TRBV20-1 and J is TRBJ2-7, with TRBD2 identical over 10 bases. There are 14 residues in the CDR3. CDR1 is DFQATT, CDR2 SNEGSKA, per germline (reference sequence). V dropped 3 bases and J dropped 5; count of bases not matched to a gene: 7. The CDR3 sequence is CSARPAGGRDEQYF. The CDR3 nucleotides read TGCAGTGCTAGGCCAGCGGGAGGGCGGGACGAGCAGTACTTC.

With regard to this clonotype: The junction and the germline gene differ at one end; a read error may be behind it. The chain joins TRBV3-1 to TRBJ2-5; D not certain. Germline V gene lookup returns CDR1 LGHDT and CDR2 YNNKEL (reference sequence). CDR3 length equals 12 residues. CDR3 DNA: TGTACCAGCAGCCAGCAGGAAGAGACCCAGTACTTC. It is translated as CTSSQQEETQYF.

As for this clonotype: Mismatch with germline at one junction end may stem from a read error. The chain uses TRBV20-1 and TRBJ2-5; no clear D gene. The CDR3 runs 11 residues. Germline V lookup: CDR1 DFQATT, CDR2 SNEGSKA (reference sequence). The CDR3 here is CSASNGNPPFF. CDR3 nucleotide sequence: TGCAGTGCTAGTAACGGTAATCCTCCGTTCTTC.

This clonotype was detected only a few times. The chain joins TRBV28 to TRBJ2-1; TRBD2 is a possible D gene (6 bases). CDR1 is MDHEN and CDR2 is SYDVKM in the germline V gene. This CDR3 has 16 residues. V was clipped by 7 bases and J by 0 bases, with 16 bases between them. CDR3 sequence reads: CASTFAGLSSYNEQFF. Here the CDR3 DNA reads TGTGCCAGCACCTTTGCGGGACTGAGCTCCTACAATGAGCAGTTCTTC.

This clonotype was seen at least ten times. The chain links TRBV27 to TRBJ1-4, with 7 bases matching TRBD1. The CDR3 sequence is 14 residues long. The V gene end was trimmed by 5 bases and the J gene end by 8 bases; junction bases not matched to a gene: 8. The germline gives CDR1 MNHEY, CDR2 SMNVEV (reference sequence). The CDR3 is CASSPTGSAEKLFF. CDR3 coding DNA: TGTGCCAGCAGTCCGACAGGGTCGGCGGAAAAACTGTTTTTT.

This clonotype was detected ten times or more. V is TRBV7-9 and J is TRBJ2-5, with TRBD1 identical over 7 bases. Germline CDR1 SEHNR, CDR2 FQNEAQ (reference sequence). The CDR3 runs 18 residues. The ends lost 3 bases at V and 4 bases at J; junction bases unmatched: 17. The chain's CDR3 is CASSFDSGGLLLGETQYF. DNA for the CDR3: TGTGCCAGCAGCTTCGACTCAGGGGGTCTACTCTTGGGAGAGACCCAGTACTTC.

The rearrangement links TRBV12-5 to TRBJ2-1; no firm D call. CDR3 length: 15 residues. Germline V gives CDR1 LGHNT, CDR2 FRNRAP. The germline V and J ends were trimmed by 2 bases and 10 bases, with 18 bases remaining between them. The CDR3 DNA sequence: TGTGCTAGTGGTTTGCCCCCTCGACCGGAAGACGAGCAGTTCTTC. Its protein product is CASGLPPRPEDEQFF.

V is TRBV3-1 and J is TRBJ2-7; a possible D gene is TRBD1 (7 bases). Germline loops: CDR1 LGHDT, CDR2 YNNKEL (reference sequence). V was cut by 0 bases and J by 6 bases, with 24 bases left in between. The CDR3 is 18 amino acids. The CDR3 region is CASSQDRRGPSGNSEQYF. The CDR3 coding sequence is TGTGCCAGCAGCCAAGATCGGAGGGGGCCATCCGGGAATTCCGAGCAGTACTTC.